These 6 T cell receptor beta chains share one sample of origin, sequenced in a study of a mutant IDH1 vaccine in newly diagnosed glioma. Time point in this sample: week 11, during vaccination. With topical imiquimod, each dose of the vaccine consisted of 300 ug of mutant IDH1 20-mer peptide. These receptors' targets are unknown. Only in-frame clones appear in the TCRdb table, and some are missing; sequencing was by immunoSEQ multiplex PCR. This repertoire shows tens of thousands of clones, about 81% found once; its top ten account for around 8.3%. This material consisted of PBMCs, taken from a glioma patient whose treatment included an IDH1 peptide vaccine. These receptors all stem from a woman aged 50 to 60 with glioma.

This chain connects TRBV21-1 to TRBJ1-1. TRBV21-1 is given as a pseudogene. CDR3 length equals 14 residues. The CDR3 DNA sequence: TGTGCCAGCAGCAAAGGGGAGATGAACACTGAAGCTTTCTTT. This gives the protein CASSKGEMNTEAFF.

The DNA of the CDR3 is TGTGCCAGTACCTCGACAGGTGCGAAATGGCCCCAGCATTTT. Translating it yields CASTSTGAKWPQHF. The rearrangement links TRBV19 to TRBJ1-5; a possible D gene is TRBD1 (6 bases). V lost 7 bases and J 9 bases, leaving 19 bases between the germline ends. The CDR3 loop spans 14 amino acids. CDR1 and CDR2 from the germline V gene are LNHDA and SQIVND (reference sequence).

The rearrangement links TRBV5-4 to TRBJ2-3; the match to TRBD2 covers 8 bases. Germline-derived CDR1 and CDR2 are SGHNT and YYREEE (reference sequence). V was clipped by 1 base and J by 2 bases; unmatched bases: 6. The CDR3 contains 16 residues. CDR3 in DNA: TGTGCCAGCAGCTTGTCTGCGCGGGGGGCCACAGATACGCAGTATTTT. Translating gives CASSLSARGATDTQYF.

The CDR3 loop is CASSYVRGDGQPQHF. The CDR3 DNA follows: TGTGCCAGCAGTTACGTCAGGGGAGACGGTCAGCCCCAGCATTTT. The chain recombines TRBV6-5 with TRBJ1-5; weak D call: TRBD1 (6 bases). With 2 bases removed from V and 6 bases from J, the gap between germline ends came to 14 bases. The V gene's germline CDR1 is MNHEY and CDR2 SVGAGI. This CDR3 spans 15 amino acids.

The chain joins TRBV21-1 to TRBJ1-4; the table's D gene call, TRBD1, was not cross checked with the DNA. TRBV21-1 is a documented pseudogene. The CDR3 consists of 15 residues. In DNA, the CDR3 is TGTGCCAGCAGCAAAGTGAACCAGGGTGGTGAAAAACTGTTTTTT. It encodes CASSKVNQGGEKLFF.

The rearrangement links TRBV7-9 to TRBJ1-1; D call uncertain. The V end was cut by 0 bases, the J end by 0 bases, with 5 bases between. The CDR3 covers 14 residues. Germline-derived CDR1 and CDR2 are SEHNR and FQNEAQ (reference sequence). This chain's CDR3 is CASSLAGLNTEAFF. The CDR3 DNA follows: TGTGCCAGCAGCTTAGCAGGCTTGAACACTGAAGCTTTCTTT.